The 25 T cell receptor beta chains listed next were all sequenced from one sample in a study of Tregs in tolerant kidney transplant recipients. Sequencing used immunoSEQ multiplex PCR; TCRdb keeps in-frame clones, though not all of them. The specimen's table records about 30,000 clones. The specimen was CD8+ T cells from blood, collected before the transplant. The origin of the receptors is a human donor who received a combined kidney and bone marrow transplant.

Notes on this clone: The read finishes 3 residues shy of the CDR3 end, and the germline J gene is used to complete it. The chain uses TRBV27 and TRBJ1-4; tentative D call: TRBD1 (6 bases). The CDR3 extends over 13 amino acids. The germline V gene has CDR1 MNHEY and CDR2 SMNVEV (reference sequence). The V end lost 4 bases, the J end lost 7 bases, and 10 bases lay between the germline ends. CDR3 DNA (partial): TGTGCCAGCAGTTGGGGACATGGTGAAAAA. As protein: CASSWGHGEK. The full CDR3 reads CASSWGHGEKLFF.

Regarding this clone: The read comes to an end 3 residues before the CDR3 does, leaving the germline J gene to fill in the end. The V gene is TRBV19, the J gene TRBJ2-1, with D maybe TRBD1 (5 bases). The V end lost 8 bases, the J end lost 4 bases, and 6 bases lay between the germline ends. The CDR3 is 11 residues long. Germline values: CDR1 LNHDA, CDR2 SQIVND (reference sequence). The sequenced CDR3 bases are TGTGCCAGTCAGGGTTACAATGAG. As protein: CASQGYNE. The entire CDR3 is CASQGYNEQFF.

Concerning this clone itself: The read terminates 3 residues ahead of where the CDR3 ends, so the germline J gene completes it. The rearrangement joins TRBV30 to TRBJ2-1; 11 nucleotides align to TRBD2. The length of the CDR3 is 16 residues. V was clipped by 0 bases and J by 0 bases; unmatched bases: 1. Germline V gives CDR1 GTSNPN, CDR2 SVGIG (reference sequence). This CDR3 is CAWSVTSGSSYNEQFF. The covered CDR3 bases are TGTGCCTGGAGTGTAACTAGCGGGAGCTCCTACAATGAG.

The CDR3 loop is CSVSLWTSGSYEQYF. The sequenced part of the CDR3 DNA is TGCAGCGTCTCTCTATGGACTAGCGGCTCCTACGAG. The V gene is TRBV29-1, the J gene TRBJ2-7, with 10 nucleotides matching TRBD2. The read is 3 residues too short to cover the CDR3 end, so that end is filled in from the germline J gene. The CDR3 sequence is 15 residues long. The J segment lost 0 bases and the V segment lost 6 bases, leaving 8 bases of the junction unmatched. The germline gives CDR1 SQVTM, CDR2 ANQGSEA.

Turning to this clone: With the read ending 3 residues before the CDR3 end, the germline J gene is used to fill in that end. The rearrangement joins TRBV29-1 to TRBJ1-2, with TRBD1 matching 10 bases. Looked up from germline, CDR1 is SQVTM and CDR2 is ANQGSEA. Trimming removed 0 bases from V and 5 bases from J; junction bases left unmatched: 9. CDR3 length equals 16 residues. CDR3 sequence: CSVEDAGTGAGYGYTF. Incomplete CDR3 DNA: TGCAGCGTTGAAGACGCCGGGACAGGGGCTGGGTATGGC.

According to its frequency, this clone is medium-sized. The read halts 3 residues ahead of the CDR3 end, with the missing end drawn from the germline J gene. V is TRBV20-1 and J is TRBJ1-2; 9 positions match TRBD1. The V gene's germline CDR1 is DFQATT and CDR2 SNEGSKA (reference sequence). V gave up 6 bases and J gave up 3 bases; unmatched junction bases: 11. This CDR3 region has 15 residues. CDR3: CSAAGTGTFDYGYTF. The CDR3 bases that were read are TGCAGTGCCGCCGGGACAGGGACCTTTGACTATGGC.

As regards this clone: Coverage ceases 3 residues before the CDR3 finishes, and the germline J gene fills in the end. The chain is built from TRBV7-3 and TRBJ1-3, with a weak D call TRBD1 (5 bases). Germline CDR1 is SGHTA and CDR2 is FQGTGA. The CDR3 sequence is 16 residues long. Trimming removed 5 bases at V and 8 bases at J, with 22 bases between. This CDR3 reads CASSPGLGGAEDTIYF. The CDR3 bases that were read are TGTGCCAGCAGCCCCGGGCTAGGAGGGGCCGAGGACACC.

Of note for this clone: Sequencing ends 3 residues short of the CDR3 end; the germline J gene provides the rest. This chain joins TRBV30 and TRBJ2-3, with TRBD2 matching over 10 bases. Germline V CDR1 and CDR2: GTSNPN, SVGIG (reference sequence). The CDR3 runs 14 residues. With 4 bases clipped from V and 1 base from J, the junction kept 2 bases outside the gene matches. The covered CDR3 bases are TGTGCCTGGATGAGCGGGAGGGGCACAGATACG. Its protein product is CAWMSGRGTDT. The whole CDR3 reads CAWMSGRGTDTQYF.

Comments on this clone: Sequencing ends 3 residues short of the CDR3 end; the germline J gene provides the rest. This sample includes further DNA sequences coding for the same CDR3. The J gene is TRBJ2-1, the V gene TRBV30; the match to TRBD2 covers 11 bases. The junction had 6 bases not matched to a gene; V was cut back by 4 bases and J by 4 bases. CDR1 GTSNPN and CDR2 SVGIG come from the germline V gene (reference sequence). CDR3 length: 15 amino acids. CDR3 DNA (partial): TGTGCCTGGACACTAGCGGGAGACCTATACAATGAG. Amino acids: CAWTLAGDLYNE. The entire CDR3 is CAWTLAGDLYNEQFF.

Remarks on this clone: The read comes to an end 3 residues before the CDR3 does, leaving the germline J gene to fill in the end. The rearrangement joins TRBV7-9 to TRBJ2-7; possibly TRBD1 for D (7 bases). Germline lookup yields CDR1 SEHNR and CDR2 FQNEAQ (reference sequence). CDR3 length: 12 residues. V lost 4 bases and J lost 6, with 10 bases in between. The sequenced CDR3 bases are TGTGCCAGCAGCTCGCAGGGGGGCGAG. This encodes CASSSQGGE. In full, the CDR3 reads CASSSQGGEQYF. Complete variable domain (other parts from reference TRBV7-9 and TRBJ2-7): DTGVSQNPRHKITKRGQNVTFRCDPISEHNRLYWYRQTLGQGPEFLTYFQNEAQLEKSRLLSDRFSAERPKGSFSTLEIQRTEQGDSAMYLCASSSQGGEQYFGPGTRLTVT.

Of note for this clone: The CDR3 end falls 3 residues outside the read, so it is completed with the germline J gene. The gene calls are TRBV19 and TRBJ1-5, with D possibly being TRBD1 (5 bases). Germline V gene lookup returns CDR1 LNHDA and CDR2 SQIVND (reference sequence). V dropped 1 base and J dropped 3 bases, with 16 bases sitting between them. CDR3 length equals 17 residues. This CDR3 reads CASSIAGRALDNQPQHF. The sequenced part of the CDR3 DNA is TGTGCCAGTAGTATAGCCGGCAGGGCCCTAGACAATCAGCCC.

Details on this clone: The read terminates 3 residues before the CDR3 end, so the remaining end is supplied by the germline J gene. V usage is TRBV19 and J usage is TRBJ2-7; 9 bases align to TRBD1. In germline, CDR1 is LNHDA, CDR2 SQIVND (reference sequence). J was trimmed by 3 bases and V by 6 bases; bases with no gene match: 6. This CDR3 comprises 14 residues. The part of the CDR3 DNA that was read is TGTGCCAGTAGCGCCGGGACAGGGTACTACGAG. It encodes CASSAGTGYYE. Given in full, the CDR3 is CASSAGTGYYEQYF.

About this clone: An end of the junction differs from the germline gene, which may be a read error. The read stops 3 residues short of the end of the CDR3; the missing end is completed from the germline J gene. The chain employs TRBV5-1 and TRBJ2-1; 9 bases fit TRBD2. Germline CDR1 SGHRS, CDR2 YFSETQ. This CDR3 has 17 residues. CDR3 bases read: TGCGCCAGCAGCCTGGTGGGGGGACTAGCCTCCCACAATGAG. It specifies CASSLVGGLASHNE. The full CDR3 protein reads CASSLVGGLASHNEQFF.

A word on this clone: Read data end 3 residues before the CDR3 end; the end is taken from the germline J gene. The chain carries TRBV7-6 and TRBJ2-2; TRBD2 matches 9 bases. CDR1 is SGHVS and CDR2 is FNYEAQ in the germline V gene. The J segment lost 5 bases and the V segment lost 3 bases, leaving 7 bases of the junction unmatched. The CDR3 runs 16 residues. CDR3 bases read: TGTGCCAGCAGCTTCATAGCGGGAGAAGGGACCGGGGAG. It encodes CASSFIAGEGTGE. The CDR3 in full is CASSFIAGEGTGELFF. The full variable domain, rest sourced from reference TRBV7-6 and TRBJ2-2, is GAGVSQSPRYKVTKRGQDVALRCDPISGHVSLYWYRQALGQGPEFLTYFNYEAQQDKSGLPNDRFSAERPEGSISTLTIQRTEQRDSAMYRCASSFIAGEGTGELFFGEGSRLTVL.

With regard to this clone: The DNA ends 3 residues before the CDR3 does, and the rest of the CDR3 is filled in from the germline J gene. V and J are TRBV5-6 and TRBJ1-4; D unclear. Germline assignment: CDR1 SGHDT and CDR2 YYEEEE. This CDR3 contains 15 residues. V was pared by 0 bases and J by 6 bases, with 12 bases between. CDR3 bases read: TGTGCCAGCAGCTTGGACAGAGAGTACGATGAAAAA. This translates into CASSLDREYDEK. The full-length CDR3 reads as CASSLDREYDEKLFF.

As to this clone: The read is 3 residues too short to cover the CDR3 end, so that end is filled in from the germline J gene. This rearrangement joins TRBV7-3 to TRBJ2-7, with D perhaps TRBD1 (6 bases). CDR1 and CDR2 from the germline V gene are SGHTA and FQGTGA. The V end was cut by 3 bases, the J end by 3 bases, with 9 bases between. This CDR3 has 13 residues. CDR3 in amino acids: CASSFGQSYEQYF. Partial CDR3 DNA: TGTGCCAGCAGCTTTGGACAGAGCTACGAG. Full variable domain (remainder filled in from reference TRBV7-3 and TRBJ2-7): GAGVSQTPSNKVTEKGKYVELRCDPISGHTALYWYRQSLGQGPEFLIYFQGTGAADDSGLPNDRFFAVRPEGSVSTLKIQRTERGDSAVYLCASSFGQSYEQYFGPGTRLTVT.

On this clone: The CDR3 end lies 3 residues beyond the end of the read and is filled in from the germline J gene. The chain joins TRBV7-9 to TRBJ1-2, with TRBD1 matching over 8 bases. The junction had 7 bases not matched to a gene; V was cut back by 5 bases and J by 5 bases. The CDR3 extends over 14 amino acids. CDR1 is SEHNR, CDR2 FQNEAQ, per germline (reference sequence). The sequenced part of the CDR3 DNA is TGTGCCAGCAGCCTCCTGGGACAGGAGTATGGC. It yields the protein CASSLLGQEYG. The entire CDR3 protein reads CASSLLGQEYGYTF. The whole variable domain, filled in from reference TRBV7-9 and TRBJ1-2, reads DTGVSQNPRHKITKRGQNVTFRCDPISEHNRLYWYRQTLGQGPEFLTYFQNEAQLEKSRLLSDRFSAERPKGSFSTLEIQRTEQGDSAMYLCASSLLGQEYGYTFGSGTRLTVV.

As regards this clone: The read terminates 3 residues before the CDR3 end, so the remaining end is supplied by the germline J gene. This sequence joins TRBV5-1 and TRBJ2-1; 9 bases line up with TRBD2. The CDR3 is 14 amino acids. Germline V gene lookup returns CDR1 SGHRS and CDR2 YFSETQ. The ends lost 6 bases at V and 2 bases at J; junction bases unmatched: 3. CDR3 bases read: TGCGCCAGCACGGCGGGAGGGACCTACAATGAG. This translates into CASTAGGTYNE. The full-length CDR3 reads as CASTAGGTYNEQFF.

On this clone itself: Read data end 3 residues before the CDR3 end; the end is taken from the germline J gene. The rearrangement uses TRBV7-8 and TRBJ2-3; TRBD2 aligns across 12 bases. Germline values: CDR1 SGHVS, CDR2 FQNEAQ. V trimming: 1 base; J trimming: 6 bases; junction bases outside the gene matches: 5. The CDR3 contains 16 residues. CDR3 residues: CASSLDLAGGLDTQYF. The sequenced part of the CDR3 DNA is TGTGCCAGCAGCTTAGACCTAGCGGGAGGGCTGGATACG.

Comment on this clone: The CDR3 is cut off 3 residues early in the read; its end comes from the germline J gene. The genes are TRBV13 and TRBJ2-7; D unclear. In germline, CDR1 is PRHDT, CDR2 FYEKMQ (reference sequence). V lost 1 base, J lost 1 base, and 8 bases lay in between. This CDR3 contains 14 residues. CDR3 sequence reads: CASSLETLSYEQYF. Partial CDR3 DNA: TGTGCCAGCAGCTTAGAAACCCTATCCTACGAG.

Regarding this clone: The read halts 3 residues ahead of the CDR3 end, with the missing end drawn from the germline J gene. This chain joins TRBV2 and TRBJ2-2, with D possibly being TRBD2 (5 bases). CDR1 SNHLY and CDR2 FYNNEI come from the germline V gene. The CDR3 extends over 14 amino acids. Deletions cut 8 bases from V and 6 bases from J, with 16 bases between. The CDR3 here is CASFLGGLAGELFF. CDR3 bases read: TGTGCCAGCTTCCTGGGCGGGTTGGCCGGGGAG. The full variable domain, its missing parts supplied by reference TRBV2 and TRBJ2-2, is EPEVTQTPSHQVTQMGQEVILRCVPISNHLYFYWYRQILGQKVEFLVSFYNNEISEKSEIFDDQFSVERPDGSNFTLKIRSTKLEDSAMYFCASFLGGLAGELFFGEGSRLTVL.

To note about this clone: The read ends 3 residues before the CDR3 terminus; that terminus is restored from the germline J gene. This rearrangement joins TRBV19 to TRBJ1-3; D is perhaps TRBD1 (5 bases). Trimming stripped 8 bases from V and 1 base from J, with 9 bases between. The CDR3 is 13 residues long. Germline-derived CDR1 and CDR2 are LNHDA and SQIVND (reference sequence). The CDR3 here is CASSAGSGNTIYF. Partial CDR3 DNA: TGTGCCAGTTCAGCAGGGTCTGGAAACACC.

Concerning this clone itself: The sequenced fragment ends 3 residues before the CDR3 boundary, so the rest is inferred from the germline J gene. The rearrangement links TRBV5-1 to TRBJ2-7, with D maybe TRBD2 (6 bases). The germline gives CDR1 SGHRS, CDR2 YFSETQ. The CDR3 consists of 12 residues. The V gene lost 5 bases and the J gene lost 0 bases, with 6 bases spanning the gap. The part of the CDR3 DNA that was read is TGCGCCAGCAGGGGGGGCTCCTACGAG. Its translation is CASRGGSYE. The whole CDR3 sequence reads CASRGGSYEQYF.

Worth noting for this clone: The read stops 3 residues short of the end of the CDR3; the missing end is completed from the germline J gene. V is TRBV19 and J is TRBJ2-1, with 13 bases matching TRBD2. V lost 6 bases to trimming and J lost 8 bases; unmatched junction nucleotides: 10. Germline V CDR1 and CDR2: LNHDA, SQIVND (reference sequence). The CDR3 is made up of 16 amino acids. The CDR3 DNA, read in part, is TGTGCCAGTAGAGGCACCGGGACTAGCGGGACGGATGAG. Its protein is CASRGTGTSGTDE. The full CDR3 sequence reads CASRGTGTSGTDEQFF.

About this clone itself: The read halts 3 residues ahead of the CDR3 end, with the missing end drawn from the germline J gene. The chain links TRBV5-6 to TRBJ2-7; no clear D gene. Germline V CDR1 and CDR2: SGHDT, YYEEEE. The CDR3 totals 14 residues. V was shortened by 1 base and J by 3 bases, with 11 bases between the two germline ends. Partial CDR3 DNA: TGTGCCAGCAGCTTGAATGGCAGAGTCTACGAG. Protein: CASSLNGRVYE. The full CDR3 protein reads CASSLNGRVYEQYF.